This is a list of T cell receptor beta chains from one sample in a study of cytomegalovirus exposure and HLA in healthy donors. Assay used: immunoSEQ multiplex PCR; TCRdb lists only in-frame clones, some missing. The sample shows some 200,000 clones, 81% of them seen only once. Input material: PBMCs. These receptor sequences come from a man in his fifties or sixties in good health and CMV-seronegative. CDR3s include the opening cysteine and the closing phenylalanine or tryptophan. A D gene is named only where the DNA matches it firmly. Clone sizes are given selectively: once, few, many, or a class where the clone is expanded.

size: NA
V: TRBV6-5
J: TRBJ1-5
D: TRBD1
length: 15
DNA: TGTGCCAGCAGCAGGGACAGGGTTCGAAGTCAGCCCCAGCATTTT
CDR3: CASSRDRVRSQPQHF

size: NA
V: TRBV21-1
J: TRBJ1-2
D: NA
length: 14
DNA: TGTGCCAGCAGCAAAGCCGGGACAGGGGATGGCTACACCTTC
CDR3: CASSKAGTGDGYTF

size: NA
V: TRBV11-2
J: TRBJ1-2
D: NA
length: 16
DNA: TGTGCCAGCAGCTTTCTCTTAGGACAGTCTAACTATGGCTACACCTTC
CDR3: CASSFLLGQSNYGYTF

size: NA
V: TRBV18
J: TRBJ2-7
D: TRBD2
length: 14
DNA: TGTGCCAGCTCACCGGCTAGCGGGGACCACGAGCAGTACTTC
CDR3: CASSPASGDHEQYF

size: NA
V: TRBV19
J: TRBJ2-7
D: NA
length: 15
DNA: TGTGCCAGTAGTAAAAGGGGCCCCACCGGGTACGAGCAGTACTTC
CDR3: CASSKRGPTGYEQYF

size: NA
V: TRBV27
J: TRBJ1-5
D: TRBD1
length: 14
DNA: TGTGCCAGCAGTCCCTGGGACAGGAGTCAGCCCCAGCATTTT
CDR3: CASSPWDRSQPQHF

size: NA
V: TRBV7-2
J: TRBJ2-7
D: TRBD2
length: 16
DNA: TGTGCCAGCAGCATATCCACTAGCGGGGGGTCCTACGAGCAGTACTTC
CDR3: CASSISTSGGSYEQYF

size: NA
V: TRBV6-8
J: TRBJ1-5
D: NA
length: 15
DNA: TGTGCCAGCAGTTACTCGGGAGGGGGCAATCAGCCCCAGCATTTT
CDR3: CASSYSGGGNQPQHF

size: NA
V: TRBV7-2
J: TRBJ1-2
D: NA
length: 14
DNA: TGTGCCAGCAGCCCCAAGGGGGGGAACTATGGCTACACCTTC
CDR3: CASSPKGGNYGYTF

size: NA
V: TRBV18
J: TRBJ2-7
D: NA
length: 16
DNA: TGTGCCAGCTCACCAACCCCCCAAGTGGGGGCCTCCGAGCAGTACTTC
CDR3: CASSPTPQVGASEQYF

size: few
V: TRBV18
J: TRBJ1-6
D: TRBD1
length: 16
DNA: TGTGCCAGCTCACCAGCCGGGACAGGGGTTAATTCACCCCTCCACTTT
CDR3: CASSPAGTGVNSPLHF

size: NA
V: TRBV6-5
J: TRBJ2-1
D: TRBD1
length: 14
DNA: TGTGCCAGCAAAGGGGACAGCTCCTACAATGAGCAGTTCTTC
CDR3: CASKGDSSYNEQFF

size: NA
V: TRBV11-2
J: TRBJ2-7
D: TRBD2
length: 18
DNA: TGTGCCAGCAGCTTAGTGGGACTAGCGGGGGGGCCATCTGGCGAGCAGTACTTC
CDR3: CASSLVGLAGGPSGEQYF

size: NA
V: TRBV7-9
J: TRBJ1-2
D: NA
length: 13
DNA: TGTTCCAGCAGCTTAGGGGCAGGGAGGTTCTACACCTTC
CDR3: CSSSLGAGRFYTF

size: NA
V: TRBV14
J: TRBJ1-2
D: NA
length: 13
DNA: TGTGCCAGCAGCCTAAGCGTCCCGGGGGGCTACACCTTC
CDR3: CASSLSVPGGYTF